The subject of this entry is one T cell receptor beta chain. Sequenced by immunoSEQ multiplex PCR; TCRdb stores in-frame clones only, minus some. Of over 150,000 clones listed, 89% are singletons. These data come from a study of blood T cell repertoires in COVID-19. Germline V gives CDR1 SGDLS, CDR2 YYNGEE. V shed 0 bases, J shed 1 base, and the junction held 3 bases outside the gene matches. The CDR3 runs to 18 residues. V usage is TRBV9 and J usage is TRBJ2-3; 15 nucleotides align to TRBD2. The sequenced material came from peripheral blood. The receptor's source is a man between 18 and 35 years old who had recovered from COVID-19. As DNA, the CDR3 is TGTGCCAGCAGCGTAGAGGGGACTAGCGGGAGGCGCACAGATACGCAGTATTTT. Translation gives CASSVEGTSGRRTDTQYF.